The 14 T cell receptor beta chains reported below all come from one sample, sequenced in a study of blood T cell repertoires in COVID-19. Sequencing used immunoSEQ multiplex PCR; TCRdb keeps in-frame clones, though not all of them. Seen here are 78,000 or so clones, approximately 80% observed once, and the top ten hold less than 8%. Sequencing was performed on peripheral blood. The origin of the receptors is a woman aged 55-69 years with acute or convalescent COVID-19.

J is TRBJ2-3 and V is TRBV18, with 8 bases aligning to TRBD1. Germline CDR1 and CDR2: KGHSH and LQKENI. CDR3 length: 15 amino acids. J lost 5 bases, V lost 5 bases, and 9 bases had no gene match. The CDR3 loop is CASSARRGREDTQYF. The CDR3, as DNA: TGTGCCAGCTCAGCTCGCAGGGGGCGAGAAGATACGCAGTATTTT.

Written as DNA, the CDR3 is TGCGCCAGCAGCTTACAAACACAGGGTGAAGCTTTCTTT. This sequence encodes CASSLQTQGEAFF. The chain couples TRBV5-1 to TRBJ1-1; D perhaps matches TRBD1 (6 bases). CDR1 and CDR2 (germline): SGHRS, YFSETQ. The V and J ends lost 2 bases and 7 bases respectively, with 12 bases between them. The CDR3 sequence is 13 residues long. The whole variable domain, filled in from reference TRBV5-1 and TRBJ1-1, reads KAGVTQTPRYLIKTRGQQVTLSCSPISGHRSVSWYQQTPGQGLQFLFEYFSETQRNKGNFPGRFSGRQFSNSRSEMNVSTLELGDSALYLCASSLQTQGEAFFGQGTRLTVV.

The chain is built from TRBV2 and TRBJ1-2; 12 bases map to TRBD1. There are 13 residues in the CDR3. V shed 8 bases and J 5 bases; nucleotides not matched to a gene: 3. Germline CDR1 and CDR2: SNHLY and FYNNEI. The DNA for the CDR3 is TGTGCCAGCCGGGACAGGGGGCGTTATGGCTACACCTTC. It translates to CASRDRGRYGYTF.

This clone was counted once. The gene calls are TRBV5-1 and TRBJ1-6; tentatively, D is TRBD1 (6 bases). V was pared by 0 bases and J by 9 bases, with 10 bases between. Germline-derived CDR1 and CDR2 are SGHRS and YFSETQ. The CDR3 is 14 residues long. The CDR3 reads CASSLGQAASPLHF. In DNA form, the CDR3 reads TGCGCCAGCAGCTTGGGACAGGCTGCTTCACCCCTCCACTTT.

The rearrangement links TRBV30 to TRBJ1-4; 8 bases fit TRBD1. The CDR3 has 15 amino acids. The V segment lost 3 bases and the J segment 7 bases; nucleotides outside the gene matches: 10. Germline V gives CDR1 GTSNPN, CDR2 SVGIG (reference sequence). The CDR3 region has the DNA TGTGCCTGGAGCGCTCGGACAGGGAAGGGTGAAAAACTGTTTTTT. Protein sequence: CAWSARTGKGEKLFF.

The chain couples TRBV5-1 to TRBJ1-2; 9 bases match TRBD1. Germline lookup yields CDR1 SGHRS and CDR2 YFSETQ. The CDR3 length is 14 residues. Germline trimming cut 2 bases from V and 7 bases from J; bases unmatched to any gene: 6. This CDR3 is CASSLGDRVAGYTF. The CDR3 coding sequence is TGCGCCAGCAGCTTAGGGGACAGGGTCGCTGGCTACACCTTC.

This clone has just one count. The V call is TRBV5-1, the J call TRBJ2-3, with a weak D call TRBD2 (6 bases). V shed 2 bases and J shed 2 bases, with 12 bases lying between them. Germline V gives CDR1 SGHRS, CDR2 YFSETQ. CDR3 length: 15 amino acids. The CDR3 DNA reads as TGCGCCAGCAGCTTCACCGGGACTTCCACAGATACGCAGTATTTT. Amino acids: CASSFTGTSTDTQYF. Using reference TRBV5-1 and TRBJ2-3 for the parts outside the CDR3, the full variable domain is KAGVTQTPRYLIKTRGQQVTLSCSPISGHRSVSWYQQTPGQGLQFLFEYFSETQRNKGNFPGRFSGRQFSNSRSEMNVSTLELGDSALYLCASSFTGTSTDTQYFGPGTRLTVL.

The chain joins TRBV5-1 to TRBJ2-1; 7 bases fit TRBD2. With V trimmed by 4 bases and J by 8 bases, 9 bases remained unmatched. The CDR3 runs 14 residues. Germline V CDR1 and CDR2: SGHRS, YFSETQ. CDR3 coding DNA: TGCGCCAGCAGCCCTGGGACTAACCTCGATGAGCAGTTCTTC. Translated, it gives CASSPGTNLDEQFF.

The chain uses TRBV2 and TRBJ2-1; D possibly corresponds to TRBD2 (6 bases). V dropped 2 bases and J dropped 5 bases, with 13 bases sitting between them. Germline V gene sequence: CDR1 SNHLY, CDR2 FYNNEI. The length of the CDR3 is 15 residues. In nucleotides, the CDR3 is TGTGCCAGCAGTGAAAGGGTTTGGGGGGACAATGAGCAGTTCTTC. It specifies CASSERVWGDNEQFF. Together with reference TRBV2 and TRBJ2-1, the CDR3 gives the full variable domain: EPEVTQTPSHQVTQMGQEVILRCVPISNHLYFYWYRQILGQKVEFLVSFYNNEISEKSEIFDDQFSVERPDGSNFTLKIRSTKLEDSAMYFCASSERVWGDNEQFFGPGTRLTVL.

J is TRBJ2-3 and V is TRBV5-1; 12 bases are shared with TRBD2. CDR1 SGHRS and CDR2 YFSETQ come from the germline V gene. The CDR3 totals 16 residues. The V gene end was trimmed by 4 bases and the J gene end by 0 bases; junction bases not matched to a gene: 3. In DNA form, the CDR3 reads TGCGCCAGCAGCGGAGGACTAGCGGGAAGCACAGATACGCAGTATTTT. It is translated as CASSGGLAGSTDTQYF.

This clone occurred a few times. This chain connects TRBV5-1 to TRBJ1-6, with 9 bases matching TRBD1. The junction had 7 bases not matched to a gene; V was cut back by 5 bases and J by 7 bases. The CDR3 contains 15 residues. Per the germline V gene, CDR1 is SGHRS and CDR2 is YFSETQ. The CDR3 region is CASRKDRGGNSPLHF. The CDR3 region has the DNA TGCGCCAGCAGAAAAGACAGGGGGGGAAATTCACCCCTCCACTTT.

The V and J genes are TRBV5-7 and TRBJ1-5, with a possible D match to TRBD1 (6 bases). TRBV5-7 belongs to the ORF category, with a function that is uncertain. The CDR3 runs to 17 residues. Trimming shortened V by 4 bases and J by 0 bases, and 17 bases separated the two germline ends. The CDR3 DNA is TGTGCCAGCAGCCACCAAGGACAGCTGTATAGCAATCAGCCCCAGCATTTT. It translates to CASSHQGQLYSNQPQHF.

CDR3 bases: TGTGCCAGCAGCCCCCCAGGACAGGGTAACACCGGGGAGCTGTTTTTT. This sequence encodes CASSPPGQGNTGELFF. V gene TRBV3-1 (or the pseudogene TRBV3-2) combines with J gene TRBJ2-2; 8 bases are shared with TRBD1. Germline CDR1 LGHDT, CDR2 YNNKEL (reference sequence). Trimming at V came to 4 bases and at J to 2 bases, leaving 6 bases not matched to a gene. CDR3 length: 16 residues.

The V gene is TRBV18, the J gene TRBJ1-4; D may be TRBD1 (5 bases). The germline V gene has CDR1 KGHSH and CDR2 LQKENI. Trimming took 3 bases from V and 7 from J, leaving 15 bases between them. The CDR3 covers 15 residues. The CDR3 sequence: CASSPPDRRGEKLFF. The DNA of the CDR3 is TGTGCCAGCTCACCCCCGGATCGTAGGGGTGAAAAACTGTTTTTT.